The 13 T cell receptor beta chains reported below all come from one sample, sequenced in a study of cytomegalovirus exposure and HLA in healthy donors. It was with 60 Vbeta and 13 Jbeta primers that the PCR ran. The method was immunoSEQ multiplex PCR; TCRdb's version includes in-frame clones alone and lacks a portion of them. The top ten clones hold 7% to 9.5% of a sample with 150,000 to 200,000 clones, roughly 80% of them seen once. Sequenced sample: PBMCs. The receptors were sampled from a male donor in good health and CMV-seropositive.

This chain uses TRBV15 with TRBJ1-4, with 7 bases matching TRBD1. Germline V gene data show CDR1 as LNHNV and CDR2 as YYDKDF (reference sequence). This CDR3 has 15 residues. The V gene end was trimmed by 5 bases and the J gene end by 8 bases; junction bases not matched to a gene: 11. In DNA, the CDR3 is TGTGCCACCAGCGGATCGACAGGGCGAGACGAAAAACTGTTTTTT. Protein: CATSGSTGRDEKLFF.

The chain combines TRBV4-1 with TRBJ1-2; D gene ambiguous. The V end lost 2 bases, the J end lost 5 bases, and 21 bases lay between the germline ends. CDR1 and CDR2 (germline): MGHRA, YSYEKL. The CDR3 sequence is 17 residues long. This chain's CDR3 is CASSQLLGRPNPYGYTF. Written as DNA, the CDR3 is TGCGCCAGCAGCCAACTTTTAGGGAGACCTAATCCTTATGGCTACACCTTC.

This rearrangement joins TRBV5-6 to TRBJ2-7; a possible D gene is TRBD2 (5 bases). Germline values: CDR1 SGHDT, CDR2 YYEEEE. This CDR3 is built from 14 residues. The V gene lost 0 bases and the J gene lost 6 bases, with 13 bases spanning the gap. CDR3 sequence: CASSLVGRGAEQYF. CDR3 coding DNA: TGTGCCAGCAGCTTGGTGGGTCGGGGAGCCGAGCAGTACTTC.

The genes are TRBV4-3 and TRBJ2-5; D gene unclear. Near its end, the DNA agrees better with TRBJ2-7, so the J call may be wrong. Per the germline V gene, CDR1 is LGHNA and CDR2 is YSLEER. This CDR3 has 13 residues. The CDR3 protein is CASSQDDGYEQYF. The CDR3 DNA sequence: TGCGCCAGCAGCCAAGATGATGGTTACGAGCAGTACTTC.

This chain uses TRBV19 with TRBJ2-7; 8 bases agree with TRBD1. The CDR3 is 14 amino acids. The trim removed 6 bases at V and 7 bases at J, leaving 11 bases unmatched. The V gene's germline CDR1 is LNHDA and CDR2 SQIVND (reference sequence). CDR3 DNA: TGTGCCAGTAGCCCAGGGGGCAGTTCGCGGGAGCAGTACTTC. Amino acid sequence: CASSPGGSSREQYF. Full variable domain (outside the CDR3, taken from reference TRBV19 and TRBJ2-7): DGGITQSPKYLFRKEGQNVTLSCEQNLNHDAMYWYRQDPGQGLRLIYYSQIVNDFQKGDIAEGYSVSREKKESFPLTVTSAQKNPTAFYLCASSPGGSSREQYFGPGTRLTVT.

This clone was observed a single time. CDR3 loop: CASSPQTQGGPGYTF. The CDR3 coding sequence is TGTGCCAGCTCACCACAGACCCAAGGCGGCCCTGGCTACACCTTC. The chain carries TRBV18 and TRBJ1-2; D not certain. This CDR3 spans 15 amino acids. The germline V gene has CDR1 KGHSH and CDR2 LQKENI. Trimming shortened V by 1 base and J by 7 bases, and 16 bases separated the two germline ends.

Notes on this clone: The sample contains more than one DNA sequence encoding this CDR3. This chain uses TRBV28 with TRBJ1-3; 7 nucleotides align to TRBD1. Germline V lookup: CDR1 MDHEN, CDR2 SYDVKM. J lost 2 bases, V lost 6 bases, and 4 bases had no gene match. The CDR3 has 14 amino acids. In DNA form, the CDR3 reads TGTGCCAGCAGCCTTGACAGGGCTGGAAACACCATATATTTT. Its protein product is CASSLDRAGNTIYF.

This chain joins TRBV7-6 and TRBJ1-1; tentative D call: TRBD1 (5 bases). V lost 3 bases and J lost 5, with 19 bases in between. Germline V gene sequence: CDR1 SGHVS, CDR2 FNYEAQ. The CDR3 extends over 16 amino acids. The CDR3 nucleotides read TGTGCCAGCAGCTTTGGGGCTTCAGGGTGGAGTACTGAAGCTTTCTTT. This translates into CASSFGASGWSTEAFF.

The chain employs TRBV28 and TRBJ2-4; 8 bases are shared with TRBD2. Germline values: CDR1 MDHEN, CDR2 SYDVKM. J was trimmed by 2 bases and V by 4 bases; bases with no gene match: 4. The CDR3 covers 15 residues. CDR3 DNA: TGTGCCAGCAGTTCGGGGGGGGCCCCCAAAAACATTCAGTACTTC. Its protein product is CASSSGGAPKNIQYF.

V gene TRBV11-3 combines with J gene TRBJ1-1; D might be TRBD1 (5 bases). V was clipped by 5 bases and J by 1 base, with 14 bases between them. The CDR3 covers 15 residues. Per germline, CDR1 SGHNT and CDR2 YENEEA. For the CDR3, the DNA is TGTGCCAGCAGCCCCGGGGGGGGGAAGAACACTGAAGCTTTCTTT. This encodes CASSPGGGKNTEAFF.

This clone was detected only once. The chain carries TRBV4-1 and TRBJ1-1; 7 nucleotides agree with TRBD1. V lost 3 bases, J lost 3 bases, and 10 bases stayed unmatched. This CDR3 has 16 amino acids. Germline-derived CDR1 and CDR2 are MGHRA and YSYEKL. The DNA for the CDR3 is TGCGCCAGCAGCCATTTATTAGACAGGGTGGACACTGAAGCTTTCTTT. Protein sequence: CASSHLLDRVDTEAFF.

This clone was detected once. This chain joins TRBV11-3 and TRBJ1-2, with 11 bases that match TRBD1. This CDR3 contains 15 residues. With V trimmed by 4 bases and J by 7 bases, 8 bases remained unmatched. Germline CDR1 and CDR2: SGHNT and YENEEA. The CDR3 loop reads CASSSNPGTGGGYTF. Here the CDR3 DNA reads TGTGCCAGCAGCTCAAATCCCGGGACAGGGGGTGGCTACACCTTC.

This chain uses TRBV6-4 with TRBJ2-3; 9 bases map to TRBD2. CDR3 length: 15 residues. Germline V CDR1 and CDR2: MRHNA, SNTAGT. V trimming: 0 bases; J trimming: 4 bases; junction bases outside the gene matches: 2. CDR3 coding DNA: TGTGCCAGCAGTGACTCGGCGGGAGGGGCAGATACGCAGTATTTT. This encodes CASSDSAGGADTQYF.